One sample yielded the 7 T cell receptor beta chains listed below, sequenced in a study of blood T cell repertoires in COVID-19. Data came from immunoSEQ multiplex PCR; TCRdb stores just in-frame clones and leaves some out. The table lists tens of thousands of clones, 85% to 90% of them singletons. Sequences were obtained from peripheral blood. Receptor source: a man in his 60s with active COVID-19.

The chain links TRBV5-1 to TRBJ2-1; D uncertain. V was cut by 0 bases and J by 6 bases, with 10 bases left in between. The length of the CDR3 is 14 residues. Germline CDR1 and CDR2: SGHRS and YFSETQ. The CDR3 coding sequence is TGCGCCAGCAGCTTGGGAGAAACCCCCAATGAGCAGTTCTTC. Its protein is CASSLGETPNEQFF.

The V call is TRBV2, the J call TRBJ2-1; D ambiguous. Germline CDR1 reads SNHLY; CDR2 reads FYNNEI. With 4 bases removed from V and 2 bases from J, the gap between germline ends came to 12 bases. The CDR3 runs 15 residues. The CDR3 loop reads CASSVPQATYNEQFF. The DNA for the CDR3 is TGTGCCAGCAGTGTGCCGCAGGCCACCTACAATGAGCAGTTCTTC.

The chain is built from TRBV7-2 and TRBJ1-5; tentative D call: TRBD1 (6 bases). The V end lost 3 bases, the J end lost 3 bases, and 12 bases lay between the germline ends. This CDR3 has 15 residues. The V gene's germline CDR1 is SGHTA and CDR2 FQGNSA. The CDR3 loop reads CASSLGAGLNQPQHF. The CDR3 DNA follows: TGTGCCAGCAGCTTGGGGGCAGGACTCAATCAGCCCCAGCATTTT.

The rearrangement uses TRBV2 and TRBJ2-7; D gene unclear. V lost 6 bases and J lost 2, with 14 bases in between. The CDR3 covers 14 residues. From germline, CDR1 is SNHLY and CDR2 FYNNEI. The CDR3 protein is CASSGGNLPYEQYF. The CDR3 DNA reads as TGTGCCAGCAGCGGCGGTAACCTCCCCTACGAGCAGTACTTC.

The CDR3 reads CASSYSGLGHEQYF. DNA for the CDR3: TGTGCCAGCAGTTACTCGGGACTAGGCCACGAGCAGTACTTC. The rearrangement joins TRBV6-6 to TRBJ2-7; 8 nucleotides line up with TRBD2. Germline V gene data show CDR1 as MNHNY and CDR2 as SVGAGI (reference sequence). This CDR3 region has 14 residues. Trimming took 0 bases from V and 5 from J; bases not matched to a gene: 3.

V gene TRBV27 combines with J gene TRBJ1-6; D may be TRBD1 (6 bases). With 7 bases removed from V and 7 bases from J, the gap between germline ends came to 17 bases. This CDR3 is built from 15 residues. CDR1 is MNHEY, CDR2 SMNVEV, per germline (reference sequence). CDR3 sequence: CASTFIGGRNSPLHF. The DNA for the CDR3 is TGTGCCAGCACCTTTATTGGGGGCCGGAATTCACCCCTCCACTTT.

The chain employs TRBV15 and TRBJ1-1, with 10 bases matching TRBD1. Trimming took 0 bases from V and 6 from J; bases not matched to a gene: 4. Per the germline V gene, CDR1 is LNHNV and CDR2 is YYDKDF (reference sequence). This CDR3 has 15 amino acids. For the CDR3, the DNA is TGTGCCACCAGCAGAGAGGGACAGGGGCTCTCTGAAGCTTTCTTT. Translated, it gives CATSREGQGLSEAFF.